The TCR beta chain described here comes from a study of T-cell reconstitution after alpha-beta-depleted transplantation in children. Broader study findings: Several hundred expanded graft clones reportedly gave rise to the alpha-beta T cells present about two months after transplant. There were some patients whose high TCRbeta diversity at day 60 came from surviving recipient T cells and thymic progenitors. Hyperexpanded clones declined; after one year, newly produced T cells mostly supplied diversity.

This sample's TCRbeta library carried unique molecular identifier barcodes. TCRdb redid the calling of the PCR reads with MiXCR, one entry per CDR3 protein. The sample includes around 580,000 distinct CDR3 sequences, 20% to 25% seen only once; the top ten take 11% to 15%. Germline V gene data show CDR1 as MNHEY and CDR2 as SVGAGI. The CDR3 length is 15 residues. Trimming cost V 4 bases and J 7 bases, with 16 bases left between them. Concerning this clonotype itself: The antigen is not known.

The rearrangement joins TRBV6-5 to TRBJ1-4; D unclear. The source is a boy in the first two years of life who had a stem cell transplant for acute myeloid leukemia, so the T cells may come from the graft donor. Sequenced here: PBMCs, mostly from graft donor cells, sampled 360 days after TCRalphabeta/CD19-depleted stem cell transplant. CDR3 sequence reads: CASSSPPGRGEKLFF. CDR3 bases: TGTGCCAGCAGTTCACCACCTGGCCGGGGTGAAAAACTGTTTTTT.